These 8 T cell receptor beta chains originate from one sample sequenced in a study of identical twins. Each CDR3 protein gets one entry after TCRdb re-called the 5' RACE reads with MiXCR. The sample records approximately 300,000 distinct CDR3 sequences, roughly 9.7% being singletons. The sample also formed part of further work on yellow fever vaccine responses in identical twins.

The specimen sequenced was CD8+ T cells sorted from blood. The receptors were sampled from a woman under 30 in good health.

This clonotype came up a few times. The V call is TRBV27, the J call TRBJ2-1; 7 bases agree with TRBD2. Trimming at V came to 3 bases and at J to 6 bases, leaving 5 bases not matched to a gene. The CDR3 is 14 amino acids. Germline CDR1 reads MNHEY; CDR2 reads SMNVEV (reference sequence). The CDR3 is CASSFAGVSNEQFF. Written as DNA, the CDR3 is TGTGCCAGCAGTTTCGCGGGAGTGTCCAATGAGCAGTTCTTC.

This clonotype was observed a few times. This rearrangement joins TRBV20-1 to TRBJ2-3; TRBD2 matches at 12 bases. The CDR3 runs to 17 residues. Per the germline V gene, CDR1 is DFQATT and CDR2 is SNEGSKA (reference sequence). The ends lost 0 bases at V and 2 bases at J; junction bases unmatched: 6. CDR3 region: CSARDAASGRDTDTQYF. In nucleotides, the CDR3 is TGCAGTGCTAGAGATGCGGCTAGCGGGAGGGACACAGATACGCAGTATTTT.

This clonotype was seen a few times. The rearrangement links TRBV29-1 to TRBJ2-3, with unresolved D. The V gene lost 1 base and the J gene lost 2 bases, with 4 bases spanning the gap. Germline-derived CDR1 and CDR2 are SQVTM and ANQGSEA. The CDR3 loop spans 12 amino acids. The CDR3, as DNA: TGCAGCGTTGAAGTGGACACAGATACGCAGTATTTT. Its translation is CSVEVDTDTQYF.

Only a few counts were recorded for this clonotype. The rearrangement links TRBV6-5 to TRBJ2-2, with TRBD2 matching 7 bases. After removal of 7 bases from V and 6 bases from J, the junction contained 8 bases not matched to a gene. There are 14 residues in the CDR3. Germline V gives CDR1 MNHEY, CDR2 SVGAGI. The CDR3: CASTWEGQAGELFF. The CDR3 region has the DNA TGTGCCAGCACTTGGGAGGGGCAGGCCGGGGAGCTGTTTTTT.

This clonotype was seen many times. V is TRBV24-1 and J is TRBJ2-3, with D uncertain. Per germline, CDR1 KGHDR and CDR2 SFDVKD. The germline V and J ends were trimmed by 5 bases and 2 bases, with 10 bases remaining between them. This CDR3 is 14 amino acids long. DNA of the CDR3: TGTGCCACCAGTGGCGACTGGGACACAGATACGCAGTATTTT. Protein: CATSGDWDTDTQYF.

This chain links TRBV7-3 with TRBJ1-1, with unresolved D. The V and J ends lost 2 bases and 8 bases respectively, with 12 bases between them. CDR1 and CDR2 from the germline V gene are SGHTA and FQGTGA. This CDR3 region has 13 residues. CDR3 loop: CASSLGEITEAFF. CDR3 coding DNA: TGTGCCAGCAGCTTAGGGGAGATAACAGAAGCTTTCTTT.

In its sample, this clonotype was seen a few times. The chain links TRBV29-1 to TRBJ2-2, with D perhaps matching TRBD1 (6 bases). The germline V gene has CDR1 SQVTM and CDR2 ANQGSEA. The V end lost 2 bases, the J end lost 2 bases, and 9 bases lay between the germline ends. CDR3 size: 14 residues. The CDR3 region is CSVEPTGNTGELFF. The CDR3 DNA is TGCAGCGTTGAACCGACAGGAAACACCGGGGAGCTGTTTTTT.

The chain combines TRBV12-3 or TRBV12-4 with TRBJ1-2; a weak D match, TRBD1 (6 bases). The length of the CDR3 is 11 residues. V lost 6 bases to trimming and J lost 10 bases, with 12 bases between them. The CDR3 loop reads CASRPGQFYTF. In DNA form, the CDR3 reads TGTGCCAGCAGGCCCGGACAGTTCTACACCTTC.